The 7 T cell receptor beta chains listed next were all sequenced from one sample in a study of molecular identifiers for immune sequencing clone quantification. TCRdb passed the PCR reads through MiXCR, listing each CDR3 protein once. The repertoire holds hundreds of thousands of distinct CDR3 sequences, with 25% as singletons. Material: naive CD8+ T cells from blood, with Jurkat cell RNA spiked in. The subset here: FACS-sorted CD8+CD4-CCR7+CD45RA+ naive T cells. These receptors were taken from a human donor in good health. Some libraries in this study had Jurkat cell RNA spiked in.

This clonotype occurred many times. The gene calls are TRBV5-1 and TRBJ2-5, with TRBD1 matching 8 bases. Germline CDR1 and CDR2: SGHRS and YFSETQ. The CDR3 consists of 12 residues. J lost 9 bases, V lost 4 bases, and 5 bases had no gene match. CDR3 amino acids: CASSPETGAQYF. The CDR3 coding sequence is TGCGCCAGCAGCCCGGAGACAGGGGCCCAGTACTTC.

As concerns this clonotype: A much larger clone is a single base away; this may be a read error. This sequence joins TRBV10-2 and TRBJ1-2; tentatively, D is TRBD1 (5 bases). In germline, CDR1 is WSHSY, CDR2 SAAADI. The CDR3 contains 13 residues. For the CDR3, the DNA is TGCTCCAGCAGTGAAGGGGCCGGCTATGGCTACACCTTC. It specifies CSSSEGAGYGYTF.

This clonotype was observed a handful of times. The rearrangement uses TRBV20-1 and TRBJ2-5, with D tentatively TRBD2 (6 bases). There are 16 residues in the CDR3. V lost 3 bases to trimming and J lost 5 bases, with 22 bases between them. The germline V gene has CDR1 DFQATT and CDR2 SNEGSKA (reference sequence). The CDR3 coding sequence is TGCAGTGCTAGGAAAACGGAGGGAGGTCGGGATGAGACCCAGTACTTC. It specifies CSARKTEGGRDETQYF.

The sample holds many counts of this clonotype. The V gene is TRBV4-3, the J gene TRBJ1-1; possible D gene TRBD1, 5 bases. With 1 base removed from V and 8 bases from J, the gap between germline ends came to 20 bases. The CDR3 extends over 16 amino acids. Germline values: CDR1 LGHNA, CDR2 YSLEER. The CDR3, as DNA: TGCGCCAGCAGCCAAGCTCTAAGGGAAGGGGTCCCAGAAGCTTTCTTT. Its translation: CASSQALREGVPEAFF.

This chain connects TRBV27 to TRBJ2-7; 9 nucleotides align to TRBD2. Germline V gene lookup returns CDR1 MNHEY and CDR2 SMNVEV (reference sequence). With 7 bases clipped from V and 0 bases from J, the junction kept 4 bases outside the gene matches. This CDR3 spans 14 amino acids. CDR3 loop: CASKGGRASYEQYF. In DNA form, the CDR3 reads TGTGCCAGCAAGGGCGGGAGGGCCTCCTACGAGCAGTACTTC.

This clonotype was detected a few times. The rearrangement joins TRBV29-1 to TRBJ2-1, with TRBD2 matching 10 bases. From germline, CDR1 is SQVTM and CDR2 ANQGSEA. The V gene end was trimmed by 0 bases and the J gene end by 3 bases; junction bases not matched to a gene: 5. The CDR3 has 16 amino acids. In nucleotides, the CDR3 is TGCAGCGTTGAAGAACTAGCGGGACGTGTCTACAATGAGCAGTTCTTC. Translating it yields CSVEELAGRVYNEQFF.

This clonotype came up a few times. A much larger clonotype is one base distant, so this may be a read error. This chain connects TRBV4-3 to TRBJ2-5; TRBD2 is a possible D gene (5 bases). The CDR3 has 14 amino acids. CDR1 LGHNA and CDR2 YSLEER come from the germline V gene. CDR3 bases: TGCGCCAGCAGCCAAGATGAGGGCCAAGAGACCCAGTGCTTC. Amino acid sequence: CASSQDEGQETQCF.